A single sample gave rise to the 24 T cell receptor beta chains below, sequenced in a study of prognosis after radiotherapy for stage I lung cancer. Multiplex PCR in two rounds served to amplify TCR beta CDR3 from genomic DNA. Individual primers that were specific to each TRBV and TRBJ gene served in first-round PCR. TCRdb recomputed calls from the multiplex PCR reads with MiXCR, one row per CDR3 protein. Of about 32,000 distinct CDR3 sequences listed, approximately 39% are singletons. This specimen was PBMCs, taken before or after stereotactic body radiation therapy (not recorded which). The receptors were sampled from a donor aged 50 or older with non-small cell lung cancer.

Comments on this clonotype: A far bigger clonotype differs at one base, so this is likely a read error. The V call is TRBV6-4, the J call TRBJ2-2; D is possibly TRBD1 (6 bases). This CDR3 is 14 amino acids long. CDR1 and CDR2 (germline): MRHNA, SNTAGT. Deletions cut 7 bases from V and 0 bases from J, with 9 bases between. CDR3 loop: CASTQGSNTGELFF. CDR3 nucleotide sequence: TGTGCCAGCACCCAGGGGTCGAACACCGGGGAGCTGTTTTTT.

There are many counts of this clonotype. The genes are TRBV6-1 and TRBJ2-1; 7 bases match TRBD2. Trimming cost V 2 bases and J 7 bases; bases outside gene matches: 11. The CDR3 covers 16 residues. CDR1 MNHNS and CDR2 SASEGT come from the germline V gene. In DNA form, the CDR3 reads TGTGCCAGCAGTGAACGGGAGGCAGGGAGGGCGAATGAGCAGTTCTTC. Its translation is CASSEREAGRANEQFF.

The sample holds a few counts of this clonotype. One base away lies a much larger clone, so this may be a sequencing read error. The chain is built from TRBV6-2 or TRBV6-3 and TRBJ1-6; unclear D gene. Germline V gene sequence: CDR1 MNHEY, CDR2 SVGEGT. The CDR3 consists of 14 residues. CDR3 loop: CAISPGLHNSPFHF. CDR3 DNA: TGTGCCATCAGCCCAGGACTCCATAATTCACCCTTCCACTTT.

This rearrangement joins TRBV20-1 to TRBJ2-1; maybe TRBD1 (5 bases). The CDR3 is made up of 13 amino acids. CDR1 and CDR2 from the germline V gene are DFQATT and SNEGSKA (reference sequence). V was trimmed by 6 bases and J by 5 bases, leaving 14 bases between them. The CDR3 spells CSARARADNEQFF. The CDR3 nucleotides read TGCAGTGCCAGGGCCCGAGCTGACAATGAGCAGTTCTTC.

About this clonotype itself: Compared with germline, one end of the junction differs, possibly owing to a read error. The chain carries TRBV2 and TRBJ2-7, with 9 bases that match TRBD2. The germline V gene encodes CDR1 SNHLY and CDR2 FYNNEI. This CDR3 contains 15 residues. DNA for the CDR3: TGTGCTAGCAGTGAATCACAAGCGGGGGGATACGAGCAGTACTTC. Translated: CASSESQAGGYEQYF.

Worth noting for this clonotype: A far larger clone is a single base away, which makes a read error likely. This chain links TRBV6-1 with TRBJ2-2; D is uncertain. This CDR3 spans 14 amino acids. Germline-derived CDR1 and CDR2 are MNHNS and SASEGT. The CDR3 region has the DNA TGTGACAGCAGTCGACTCAAGAACACCGGGGAGCTGTTTTTT. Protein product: CDSSRLKNTGELFF.

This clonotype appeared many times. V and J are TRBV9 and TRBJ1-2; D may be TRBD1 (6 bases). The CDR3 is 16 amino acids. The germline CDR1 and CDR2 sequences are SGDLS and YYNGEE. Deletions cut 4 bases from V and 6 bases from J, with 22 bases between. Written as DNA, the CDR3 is TGTGCCAGCAGCCAGGCGGGACACCTAAGGGGGGATGGCTACACCTTC. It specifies CASSQAGHLRGDGYTF.

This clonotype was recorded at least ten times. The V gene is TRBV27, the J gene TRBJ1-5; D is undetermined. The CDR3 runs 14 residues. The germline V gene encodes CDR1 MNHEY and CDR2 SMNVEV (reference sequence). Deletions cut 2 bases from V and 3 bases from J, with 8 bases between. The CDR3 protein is CASSLQQHNQPQHF. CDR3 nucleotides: TGTGCCAGCAGTTTACAACAGCACAATCAGCCCCAGCATTTT.

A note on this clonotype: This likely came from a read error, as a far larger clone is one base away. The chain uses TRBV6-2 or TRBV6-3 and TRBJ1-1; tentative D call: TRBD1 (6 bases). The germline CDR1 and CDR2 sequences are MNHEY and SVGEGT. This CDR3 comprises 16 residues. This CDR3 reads CAISDGPGGRGTEAFF. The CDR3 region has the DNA TGTGCCATCAGTGACGGTCCCGGGGGCCGGGGGACTGAAGCTTTCTTT.

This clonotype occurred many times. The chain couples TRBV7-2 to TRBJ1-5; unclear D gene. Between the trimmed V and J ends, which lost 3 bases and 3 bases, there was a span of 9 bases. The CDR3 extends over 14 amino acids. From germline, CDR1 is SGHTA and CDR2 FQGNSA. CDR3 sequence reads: CASSFELSNQPQHF. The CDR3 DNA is TGTGCCAGCAGCTTTGAACTGTCCAATCAGCCCCAGCATTTT.

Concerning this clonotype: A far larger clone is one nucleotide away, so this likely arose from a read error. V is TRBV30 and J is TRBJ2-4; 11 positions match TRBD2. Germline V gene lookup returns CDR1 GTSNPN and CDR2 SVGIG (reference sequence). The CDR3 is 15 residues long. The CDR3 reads CAWSVSSGGAGEHFF. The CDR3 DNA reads TGTGCCTGGAGTGTAAGTAGCGGGGGGGCCGGTGAGCATTTCTTC.

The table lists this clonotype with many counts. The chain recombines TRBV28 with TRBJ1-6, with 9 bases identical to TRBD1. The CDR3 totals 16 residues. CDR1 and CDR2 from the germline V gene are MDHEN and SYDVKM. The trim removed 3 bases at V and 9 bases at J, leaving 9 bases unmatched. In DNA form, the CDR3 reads TGTGCCAGCAGTTTGGGACAGGGTGGCCCAAGTTCACCCCTCCACTTT. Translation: CASSLGQGGPSSPLHF.

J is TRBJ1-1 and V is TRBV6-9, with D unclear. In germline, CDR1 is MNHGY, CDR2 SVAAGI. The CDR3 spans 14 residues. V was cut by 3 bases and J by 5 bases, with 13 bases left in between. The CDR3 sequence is CASSYSHWITEAFF. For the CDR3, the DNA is TGTGCCAGCAGTTACAGCCACTGGATAACTGAAGCTTTCTTT.

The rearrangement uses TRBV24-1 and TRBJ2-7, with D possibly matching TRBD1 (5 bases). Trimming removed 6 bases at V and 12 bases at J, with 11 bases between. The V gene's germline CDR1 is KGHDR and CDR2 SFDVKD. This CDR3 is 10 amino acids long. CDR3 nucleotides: TGTGCCACCAGTTATCATCAGGGGTACTTC. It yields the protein CATSYHQGYF.

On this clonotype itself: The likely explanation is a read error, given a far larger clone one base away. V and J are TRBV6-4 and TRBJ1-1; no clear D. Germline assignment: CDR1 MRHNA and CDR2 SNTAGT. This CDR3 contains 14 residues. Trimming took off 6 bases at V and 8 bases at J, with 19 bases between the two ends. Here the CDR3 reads CASRRPGRVREAFF. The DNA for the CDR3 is TGTGCCAGCAGACGCCCCGGGAGGGTCCGGGAAGCTTTCTTT.

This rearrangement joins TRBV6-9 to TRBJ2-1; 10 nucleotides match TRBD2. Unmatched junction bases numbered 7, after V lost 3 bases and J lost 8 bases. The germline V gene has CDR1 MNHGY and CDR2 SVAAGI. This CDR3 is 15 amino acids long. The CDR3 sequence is CASSYGAGGPDEQFF. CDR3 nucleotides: TGTGCCAGCAGTTACGGAGCGGGAGGGCCAGATGAGCAGTTCTTC.

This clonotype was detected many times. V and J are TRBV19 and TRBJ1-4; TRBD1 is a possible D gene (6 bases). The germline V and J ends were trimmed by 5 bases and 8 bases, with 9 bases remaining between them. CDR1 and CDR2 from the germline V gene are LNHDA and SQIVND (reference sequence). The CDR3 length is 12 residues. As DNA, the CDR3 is TGTGCCAGTAGTTACAGGGACGAAAAACTGTTTTTT. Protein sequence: CASSYRDEKLFF. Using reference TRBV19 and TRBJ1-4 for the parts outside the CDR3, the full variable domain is DGGITQSPKYLFRKEGQNVTLSCEQNLNHDAMYWYRQDPGQGLRLIYYSQIVNDFQKGDIAEGYSVSREKKESFPLTVTSAQKNPTAFYLCASSYRDEKLFFGSGTQLSVL.

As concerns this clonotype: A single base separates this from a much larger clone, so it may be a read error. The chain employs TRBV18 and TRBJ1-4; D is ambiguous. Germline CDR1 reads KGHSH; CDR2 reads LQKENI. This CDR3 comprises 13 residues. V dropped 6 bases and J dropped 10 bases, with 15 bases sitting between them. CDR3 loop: CASSTNWSGKLFF. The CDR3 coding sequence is TGTGCCAGCTCGACTAACTGGAGTGGAAAACTGTTTTTT.

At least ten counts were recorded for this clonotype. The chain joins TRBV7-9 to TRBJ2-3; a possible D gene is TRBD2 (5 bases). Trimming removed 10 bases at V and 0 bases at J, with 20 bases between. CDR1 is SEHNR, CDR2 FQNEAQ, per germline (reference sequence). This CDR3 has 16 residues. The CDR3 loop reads CATPLPGSASTDTQYF. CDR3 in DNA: TGTGCCACCCCTCTCCCGGGTAGCGCAAGCACAGATACGCAGTATTTT.

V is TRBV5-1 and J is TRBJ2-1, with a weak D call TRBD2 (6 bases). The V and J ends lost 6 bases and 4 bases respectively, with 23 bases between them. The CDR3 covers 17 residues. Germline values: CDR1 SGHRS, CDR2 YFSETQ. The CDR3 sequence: CASITQPGLSGYNEQFF. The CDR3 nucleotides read TGCGCCAGCATCACTCAGCCAGGACTATCGGGGTACAATGAGCAGTTCTTC.

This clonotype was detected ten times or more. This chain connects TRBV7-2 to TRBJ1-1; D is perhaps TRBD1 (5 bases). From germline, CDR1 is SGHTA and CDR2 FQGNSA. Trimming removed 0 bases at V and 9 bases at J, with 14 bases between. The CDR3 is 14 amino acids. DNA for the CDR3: TGTGCCAGCAGCTTAGCCGGACAAACTGAGAAAGCTTTCTTT. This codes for CASSLAGQTEKAFF.

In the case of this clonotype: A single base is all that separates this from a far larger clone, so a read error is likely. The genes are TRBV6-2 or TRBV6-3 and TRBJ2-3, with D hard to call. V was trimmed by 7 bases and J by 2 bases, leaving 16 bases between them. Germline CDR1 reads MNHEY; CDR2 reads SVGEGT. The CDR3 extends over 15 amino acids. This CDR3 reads CASKLSGYDTDTQYF. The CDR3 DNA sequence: TGTGCCAGCAAACTCAGTGGGTATGACACAGATACGCAGTATTTT.

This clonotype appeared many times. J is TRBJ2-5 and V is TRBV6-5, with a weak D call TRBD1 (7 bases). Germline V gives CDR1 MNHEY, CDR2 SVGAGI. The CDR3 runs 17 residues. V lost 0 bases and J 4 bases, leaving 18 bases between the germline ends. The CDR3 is CASSYSDLAGGGETQYF. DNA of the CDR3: TGTGCCAGCAGTTACTCGGACTTGGCAGGGGGAGGAGAGACCCAGTACTTC.

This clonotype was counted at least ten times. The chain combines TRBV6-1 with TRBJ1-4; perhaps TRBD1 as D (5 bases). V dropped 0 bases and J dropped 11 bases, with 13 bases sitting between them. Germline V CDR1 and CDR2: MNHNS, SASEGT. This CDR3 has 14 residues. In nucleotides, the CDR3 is TGTGCCAGCAGTGAAGCGCTGGGGGTTGGTAAACTGTTTTTT. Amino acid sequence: CASSEALGVGKLFF.